These T cell receptor beta chains were read from a single sample in a study of early T cells in non-severe SARS-CoV-2 infection. TCRdb passed the 5' RACE reads through MiXCR, listing each CDR3 protein once. The repertoire holds roughly 100,000 distinct CDR3 sequences, with around 12% as singletons. Sequencing input: whole blood. These receptors all stem from an adult who was a healthcare worker with PCR-confirmed SARS-CoV-2 infection or an uninfected control (not recorded which). CDR3s include the opening cysteine and the closing phenylalanine or tryptophan. Each record gives: CDR3 DNA, CDR3 protein, clone size, V gene, J gene, D gene, CDR3 length. The D gene is left open where the match is weak. Part of the rows lack a size; the others show once, few, many or a class for expanded clones.

cdr3_nt: TGTGCCACTAACCCCCGACTAGAAGCTTTCTTT
cdr3_aa: CATNPRLEAFF
clone_size: many
v_call: TRBV28
j_call: TRBJ1-1
d_call: -
cdr3_length: 11

cdr3_nt: TGTGCCAGCAGTTATGCGGGAGGTGCCTACGAGCAGTACTTC
cdr3_aa: CASSYAGGAYEQYF
clone_size: many
v_call: TRBV12-3/TRBV12-4
j_call: TRBJ2-7
d_call: TRBD2
cdr3_length: 14

cdr3_nt: TGTGCCAGCTCTCCACGACCAGGACGGACCTATGGCTACACCTTC
cdr3_aa: CASSPRPGRTYGYTF
clone_size: few
v_call: TRBV18
j_call: TRBJ1-2
d_call: -
cdr3_length: 15

cdr3_nt: TGTACCAGCAGTTACTCTTTCGGAAACATTCAGTACTTC
cdr3_aa: CTSSYSFGNIQYF
clone_size: -
v_call: TRBV6-6
j_call: TRBJ2-4
d_call: -
cdr3_length: 13

cdr3_nt: TGCAGTGCTAGCGGGATCAGCTCCTACGAGCAGTACTTC
cdr3_aa: CSASGISSYEQYF
clone_size: few
v_call: TRBV20-1
j_call: TRBJ2-7
d_call: -
cdr3_length: 13

cdr3_nt: TGCGCCAGCAGCCCGACGGGGGCGCTACAAGAGACCCAGTACTTC
cdr3_aa: CASSPTGALQETQYF
clone_size: many
v_call: TRBV5-1
j_call: TRBJ2-5
d_call: -
cdr3_length: 15

cdr3_nt: TGTGCCAGCAGCCGAACAGGGGGCATTCTCATTTATGAAAAACTGTTTTTT
cdr3_aa: CASSRTGGILIYEKLFF
clone_size: -
v_call: TRBV7-9
j_call: TRBJ1-4
d_call: TRBD1
cdr3_length: 17

cdr3_nt: TGTGCCAGCAGCCCCCCGGGAAGACCCGGGGAGCTGTTTTTT
cdr3_aa: CASSPPGRPGELFF
clone_size: -
v_call: TRBV5-6
j_call: TRBJ2-2
d_call: -
cdr3_length: 14

cdr3_nt: TGTGCCAGCAGCCCGCGCGGGGTGAACACTGAAGCTTTCTTT
cdr3_aa: CASSPRGVNTEAFF
clone_size: -
v_call: TRBV9
j_call: TRBJ1-1
d_call: -
cdr3_length: 14

cdr3_nt: TGTGCCAGCAGCTTACTTCATAACGCCTACGAGCAGTACTTC
cdr3_aa: CASSLLHNAYEQYF
clone_size: many
v_call: TRBV7-2
j_call: TRBJ2-7
d_call: -
cdr3_length: 14

cdr3_nt: TGCGCCAGCAGCCAAGATTCCGCAGGGGCTAACTATGGCTACACCTTC
cdr3_aa: CASSQDSAGANYGYTF
clone_size: many
v_call: TRBV4-1
j_call: TRBJ1-2
d_call: -
cdr3_length: 16

cdr3_nt: TGCAGCGTTGAGGGACCGACGAACACCGGGGAGCTGTTTTTT
cdr3_aa: CSVEGPTNTGELFF
clone_size: many
v_call: TRBV29-1
j_call: TRBJ2-2
d_call: -
cdr3_length: 14

cdr3_nt: TGTGCCAGCAGCCAAGTACCGACTAGCGGGAGTTCTGAGCAGTTCTTC
cdr3_aa: CASSQVPTSGSSEQFF
clone_size: -
v_call: TRBV3-1
j_call: TRBJ2-1
d_call: TRBD2
cdr3_length: 16

cdr3_nt: TGTGCCTGGAGGGGGACTGGGGACGCCGGGGAGCTGTTTTTT
cdr3_aa: CAWRGTGDAGELFF
clone_size: many
v_call: TRBV30
j_call: TRBJ2-2
d_call: -
cdr3_length: 14

cdr3_nt: TGTGCCAGCGGCGGACTAGCTCATGTAGATACGCAGTATTTT
cdr3_aa: CASGGLAHVDTQYF
clone_size: few
v_call: TRBV12-3/TRBV12-4
j_call: TRBJ2-3
d_call: TRBD2
cdr3_length: 14

cdr3_nt: TGCAGTGCTAGCGCGCAGAATCAGCCCCAGCATTTT
cdr3_aa: CSASAQNQPQHF
clone_size: -
v_call: TRBV20-1
j_call: TRBJ1-5
d_call: -
cdr3_length: 12

cdr3_nt: TGTGCCAGCAGCAGAGGCTTCCGGGACTACCAAGGAACAGATACGCAGTATTTT
cdr3_aa: CASSRGFRDYQGTDTQYF
clone_size: few
v_call: TRBV6-5
j_call: TRBJ2-3
d_call: TRBD2
cdr3_length: 18

cdr3_nt: TGTGCCAGCAGTTCACTAACCGGGACAGGGGCCTACGAGCAGTACTTC
cdr3_aa: CASSSLTGTGAYEQYF
clone_size: -
v_call: TRBV27
j_call: TRBJ2-7
d_call: TRBD1
cdr3_length: 16

cdr3_nt: TGCAGTGCTTGGACCTATTACACTGAAGCTTTCTTT
cdr3_aa: CSAWTYYTEAFF
clone_size: few
v_call: TRBV20-1
j_call: TRBJ1-1
d_call: -
cdr3_length: 12

cdr3_nt: TGTGCCAGCTCACCCGACTACAATGAGCAGTTCTTC
cdr3_aa: CASSPDYNEQFF
clone_size: few
v_call: TRBV18
j_call: TRBJ2-1
d_call: -
cdr3_length: 12

cdr3_nt: TGCAGCGGGAAAGGACAGGGTTCAACTGAAGCTTTCTTT
cdr3_aa: CSGKGQGSTEAFF
clone_size: -
v_call: TRBV29-1
j_call: TRBJ1-1
d_call: TRBD1
cdr3_length: 13

cdr3_nt: TGTGCCAGCAGCCCACAGGGGGCGAGGACCGGGGAGCTGTTTTTT
cdr3_aa: CASSPQGARTGELFF
clone_size: -
v_call: TRBV7-3
j_call: TRBJ2-2
d_call: TRBD1
cdr3_length: 15